This T cell receptor beta chain derives from a study of CD8 T cells in Susac syndrome. From germline, CDR1 is GTSNPN and CDR2 SVGIG (reference sequence). V lost 2 bases to trimming and J lost 13 bases; unmatched junction nucleotides: 15. The CDR3 has 14 amino acids. RNA in amounts of roughly 0.5 to 1 ug was reverse transcribed with random hexamers. immunoSEQ multiplex PCR amplified TCR beta CDR3 across 54 Vbeta, 13 Jbeta. TCRdb analysed the immunoSEQ multiplex PCR reads with MiXCR anew, one entry per CDR3 protein. The repertoire holds about 66,000 distinct CDR3 sequences, with approximately 94% as singletons. The patients serving as multiple sclerosis controls were treatment-naive. They had stable or active relapsing-remitting disease and fulfilled revised McDonald criteria.

The chain uses TRBV30 and TRBJ1-2, with TRBD1 identical over 8 bases. The sequenced sample was CD8+ T cells from PBMCs. The receptor comes from a human donor with multiple sclerosis. CDR3 loop: CAWSTGQGADWCTF. CDR3 nucleotide sequence: TGTGCCTGGAGTACAGGTCAGGGGGCCGACTGGTGCACCTTC.